This T cell receptor beta chain is drawn from a study of response to subunit inactivated influenza vaccine. A note on this clonotype: Its matching antigen is unknown. A much larger clone differs from this one at a single base, so this may be a read error.

One entry per CDR3 protein results from TCRdb running MiXCR on the RT-PCR reads. This repertoire shows 200,000 to 250,000 distinct CDR3 sequences, 9% to 15% found once; its top ten account for 7.8%. The CDR3 is 15 residues long. Trimming removed 8 bases from V and 1 base from J, with 14 bases in between. Germline lookup yields CDR1 MDHEN and CDR2 SYDVKM. Regarding the study as a whole: It was the authors' suggestion that each seasonal influenza vaccination recruits few new T cells.

Sample: non-naive T cells sorted from PBMCs, taken around two weeks before vaccination. The chain links TRBV28 to TRBJ2-2; a weak D match, TRBD2 (6 bases). The clonotype was recovered from a man between 50 and 59 years old who received an inactivated influenza vaccine. In DNA form, the CDR3 reads TGTGCCAGCTCGGCGGGGCCCATGAACACCGGGGAGCTGTTTTTT. Its translation: CASSAGPMNTGELFF.